These T cell receptor beta chains were read from a single sample in a study of blood T cells in healthy people across ages. TCRdb reanalysed the 5' RACE reads using MiXCR and keeps one entry per CDR3 protein. Among 600,000 to 850,000 distinct CDR3 sequences listed, 25% were seen once. These data are also associated with another study on T cells of mothers and their children.

Sequencing was carried out using blood. Receptors were obtained from a boy younger than 18 in good health. The CDR3 runs from the conserved cysteine through the conserved F or W. The D gene is left open where the match is weak. The size field is filled for only some rows; it gives once, few, many or a size class.

D gene	J gene	V gene	clone size	CDR3 protein	CDR3 DNA
-	TRBJ1-1	TRBV29-1	-	CSVGGLGGTTEAFF	TGCAGCGTTGGGGGGTTGGGCGGAACCACTGAAGCTTTCTTT
-	TRBJ1-2	TRBV4-3	few	CASSQDSMAVGGYTF	TGCGCCAGCAGCCAAGATTCTATGGCAGTTGGTGGCTACACCTTC
-	TRBJ2-7	TRBV2	-	CASTAGTPSSHEQYF	TGTGCCAGCACGGCTGGGACTCCGAGCTCCCACGAGCAGTACTTC
-	TRBJ2-7	TRBV18	-	CASSPPGKGGYEQYF	TGTGCCAGCTCACCACCGGGAAAGGGGGGGTACGAGCAGTACTTC
-	TRBJ1-5	TRBV3-1	-	CASSPRPRAVRQPQHF	TGTGCCAGCAGCCCCCGGCCCAGGGCTGTAAGGCAGCCCCAGCATTTT
-	TRBJ2-1	TRBV29-1	few	CSVEYSQETQHF	TGCAGCGTTGAATACTCCCAGGAGACCCAGCACTTC
-	TRBJ1-5	TRBV12-3/TRBV12-4	-	CASTGEGLNSNQPQHF	TGTGCCAGCACCGGAGAGGGACTTAATAGCAATCAGCCCCAGCATTTT
-	TRBJ2-3	TRBV6-1	few	CASSEAVPRADTQYF	TGTGCCAGCAGTGAAGCGGTGCCCAGGGCAGATACGCAGTATTTT
-	TRBJ1-6	TRBV19	once	CASKGQNNSPLHF	TGTGCCAGTAAAGGACAGAATAATTCACCCCTCCACTTT
-	TRBJ1-1	TRBV6-5	few	CASSYPGPNTEAFF	TGTGCCAGCAGTTATCCGGGGCCGAACACTGAAGCTTTCTTT
-	TRBJ1-5	TRBV6-2/TRBV6-3	few	CASSYFVPNQPQHF	TGTGCCAGCAGTTACTTCGTACCCAATCAGCCCCAGCATTTT
TRBD2	TRBJ2-1	TRBV27	few	CASSFLAGESHEQFF	TGTGCCAGCAGTTTCCTAGCGGGAGAATCCCATGAGCAGTTCTTC
TRBD2	TRBJ2-7	TRBV20-1	-	CSASGRARRGYEQYF	TGCAGTGCTAGCGGGAGGGCCCGGCGGGGATACGAGCAGTACTTC
TRBD2	TRBJ2-5	TRBV2	-	CASRDGTSMETQYF	TGTGCCAGCAGGGACGGGACTAGCATGGAGACCCAGTACTTC
-	TRBJ1-6	TRBV7-9	few	CASSPAVAPLHF	TGTGCCAGCAGCCCGGCCGTGGCACCCCTCCACTTT
TRBD2	TRBJ2-7	TRBV6-2/TRBV6-3	once	CASSQRLAGAYEQYF	TGTGCCAGCAGCCAGAGACTAGCGGGAGCCTACGAGCAGTACTTC
-	TRBJ2-6	TRBV7-3	few	CASSPLVGAGANVLTF	TGTGCCAGCAGCCCGCTTGTCGGGGCTGGGGCCAACGTCCTGACTTTC
-	TRBJ2-5	TRBV5-1	few	CASSLGGGPEETQYF	TGCGCCAGCAGCTTGGGGGGGGGCCCGGAAGAGACCCAGTACTTC
-	TRBJ2-5	TRBV18	few	CASSPPGDLFAQYF	TGTGCCAGCTCACCACCAGGGGATCTATTCGCGCAGTACTTC
-	TRBJ2-7	TRBV14	few	CASSQGGALYEQYF	TGTGCCAGCAGCCAAGGGGGGGCATTGTACGAGCAGTACTTC
TRBD1	TRBJ2-7	TRBV4-3	few	CASSQETGVHYEQYF	TGCGCCAGCAGCCAAGAAACAGGGGTCCACTACGAGCAGTACTTC
-	TRBJ1-4	TRBV5-1	-	CASMGGGTNEKLFF	TGCGCCAGCATGGGAGGTGGGACTAATGAAAAACTGTTTTTT
-	TRBJ2-1	TRBV7-3	few	CASSPGLPNEQFF	TGTGCCAGCAGCCCGGGACTGCCCAATGAGCAGTTCTTC
-	TRBJ2-7	TRBV7-9	-	CASSLGGTRGGEQYF	TGTGCCAGCAGCTTAGGAGGGACCAGGGGGGGCGAGCAGTACTTC
TRBD1	TRBJ2-5	TRBV5-1	few	CASSLQTGSMETQYF	TGCGCCAGCAGCTTGCAGACAGGGAGCATGGAGACCCAGTACTTC
TRBD1	TRBJ2-7	TRBV10-3	-	CATGTDSYEQYF	TGTGCCACAGGGACAGACTCCTACGAGCAGTACTTC
-	TRBJ1-4	TRBV29-1	-	CSVPGPPNEKLFF	TGCAGCGTGCCGGGACCGCCTAATGAAAAACTGTTTTTT
-	TRBJ2-7	TRBV2	few	CASRRDLSSYEQYF	TGTGCCAGCAGAAGGGACTTGAGCTCCTACGAGCAGTACTTC
-	TRBJ2-2	TRBV5-1	-	CASSLGTYNTGELFF	TGCGCCAGCAGCCTAGGGACTTATAACACCGGGGAGCTGTTTTTT
-	TRBJ2-7	TRBV6-5	few	CASSYVREGPLSYEQYF	TGTGCCAGCAGTTACGTGCGTGAGGGTCCCCTCTCCTACGAGCAGTACTTC
TRBD1	TRBJ2-1	TRBV7-9	few	CASSTTSPGQGPLNEQFF	TGTGCCAGCAGCACGACATCCCCGGGACAGGGACCACTCAATGAGCAGTTCTTC
-	TRBJ2-5	TRBV5-1	-	CASSFRVGAGQETQYF	TGCGCCAGCAGCTTTCGGGTCGGGGCAGGACAAGAGACCCAGTACTTC
TRBD1	TRBJ2-7	TRBV29-1	-	CSVAPGQGNEQYF	TGCAGCGTCGCCCCGGGACAGGGTAACGAGCAGTACTTC
-	TRBJ1-2	TRBV2	few	CASSGGGQELYDYTF	TGTGCCAGCAGTGGAGGGGGGCAGGAGTTATATGACTACACCTTC
-	TRBJ1-2	TRBV7-2	-	CASSLYGSGQGYGYTF	TGTGCCAGCAGCTTATACGGGTCGGGGCAGGGCTATGGCTACACCTTC
TRBD1	TRBJ2-3	TRBV2	-	CASSAGTGETDTQYF	TGTGCCAGCAGCGCCGGGACAGGGGAGACAGATACGCAGTATTTT
TRBD2	TRBJ2-1	TRBV6-5	-	CASRTPGGSEQFF	TGCGCCAGCAGAACGCCCGGGGGGAGTGAGCAGTTCTTC
TRBD1	TRBJ1-4	TRBV4-1	-	CASSQLGTATNEKLFF	TGCGCCAGCAGCCAACTAGGGACAGCAACTAATGAAAAACTGTTTTTT
TRBD2	TRBJ2-3	TRBV7-3	-	CASSTAGAEDTQYF	TGTGCCAGCAGCACAGCGGGGGCGGAGGATACGCAGTATTTT
-	TRBJ2-3	TRBV20-1	once	CSARVQGALSTDTQYF	TGCAGTGCTAGAGTTCAAGGGGCGCTTAGCACAGATACGCAGTATTTT
-	TRBJ2-5	TRBV12-3/TRBV12-4	many	CASSFNLGQETQYF	TGTGCCAGCAGTTTTAATCTGGGGCAAGAGACCCAGTACTTC
-	TRBJ2-1	TRBV28	-	CASSQLGYEQFF	TGTGCCAGCAGCCAACTCGGGTATGAGCAGTTCTTC